This T cell receptor beta chain emerged from a study of vaccination and CD4 T cells after COVID-19. The time point was: late sampling 161 to 241 days after vaccination in three convalescent patients. Treatment in this sample: approximately nine-day PBMC culture with coronavirus spike peptide pools or control peptides (ViraFEST assay). Germline loops: CDR1 MNHEY, CDR2 SMNVEV (reference sequence). This CDR3 comprises 16 residues. Trimming took off 3 bases at V and 7 bases at J, with 22 bases between the two ends. Cultured CD4+ T cell DNA underwent sequencing with the Oncomine TCR Beta short-read assay. After culture, CD4+ T cells served as the source for genomic DNA extraction. MiXCR was run by TCRdb on the PCR reads, yielding one entry per CDR3 protein. The data hold fewer than 20,000 distinct CDR3 sequences, with more than 40% observed a single time. On this clonotype itself: The target antigen is unknown. A far larger clone is just one base off, so this is likely a read error.

The sequenced sample was CD4+ T cells from blood, cultured in vitro, obtained about 7 months after SARS-CoV-2 vaccination. V usage is TRBV27 and J usage is TRBJ2-7; D may be TRBD2 (6 bases). This clonotype originated in a human donor who had recovered from COVID-19. CDR3: CASSFASGESDNEQYF. CDR3 nucleotide sequence: TGTGCCAGCAGTTTTGCGTCGGGGGAGTCTGACAATGAGCAGTACTTC.